One sample yielded the 27 T cell receptor beta chains listed below, sequenced in a study of blood T cell repertoires in COVID-19 (TCRdb year 2020). The library came from the immunoSEQ multiplex PCR assay. TCRdb limited this immuneACCESS table to in-frame rearrangements with V and J called. A share of clones is missing; checked studies link under half to unresolved V genes, and the rest is unexplained. The table for this sample lists 45,000 to 65,000 clones; roughly 87% of them were counted only once. Jointly, the top ten make up over 9.5% of the sample. Sequencing was done on a sample of peripheral blood. These receptors were collected from a human donor with acute or convalescent COVID-19. The donor label of this sample is uncertain.

The chain combines TRBV28 with TRBJ1-1; D gene ambiguous. CDR1 and CDR2 (germline): MDHEN, SYDVKM. Trimming shortened V by 9 bases and J by 4 bases, and 9 bases separated the two germline ends. This CDR3 is built from 11 residues. CDR3 DNA sequence: TGTGCCAGTGAGAGTTCCACTGAAGCTTTCTTT. Translated: CASESSTEAFF.

The V call is TRBV5-1, the J call TRBJ1-2, with 10 bases aligning to TRBD1. The CDR3 extends over 14 amino acids. J gave up 4 bases and V 4 bases, and 4 bases lay outside the gene matches. CDR1 and CDR2 (germline): SGHRS, YFSETQ. The CDR3 reads CASSGTGDVYGYTF. In nucleotides, the CDR3 is TGCGCCAGCAGCGGGACAGGGGATGTCTATGGCTACACCTTC. Filled out from reference TRBV5-1 and TRBJ1-2, the complete variable domain reads KAGVTQTPRYLIKTRGQQVTLSCSPISGHRSVSWYQQTPGQGLQFLFEYFSETQRNKGNFPGRFSGRQFSNSRSEMNVSTLELGDSALYLCASSGTGDVYGYTFGSGTRLTVV.

V gene TRBV27 combines with J gene TRBJ1-2; perhaps TRBD1 as D (5 bases). The CDR3 contains 14 residues. Germline V gene lookup returns CDR1 MNHEY and CDR2 SMNVEV (reference sequence). Trimming removed 4 bases from V and 8 bases from J, with 17 bases in between. In DNA form, the CDR3 reads TGTGCCAGCAGTTCAGCCCCGGGGGTTTACGGCTACACCTTC. This codes for CASSSAPGVYGYTF.

This sequence joins TRBV10-3 and TRBJ2-1; a possible D gene is TRBD1 (6 bases). Germline CDR1 reads ENHRY; CDR2 reads SYGVKD. The CDR3 loop spans 15 amino acids. The V and J ends lost 2 bases and 4 bases respectively, with 12 bases between them. CDR3 sequence reads: CAISEARGSYNEQFF. The CDR3 nucleotides are TGTGCCATCAGTGAGGCCAGGGGTAGTTACAATGAGCAGTTCTTC.

The chain joins TRBV21-1 to TRBJ2-7; the D call in the table, TRBD2, was not verified against the DNA. TRBV21-1 is reported as a pseudogene. The CDR3 is 16 residues long. The CDR3 DNA is TGTGCCAGCAGCCCTATGCTAGCGGAAGGTGGTTACGAGCAGTACTTC. It translates to CASSPMLAEGGYEQYF.

The gene calls are TRBV6-1 and TRBJ2-4; weak D call: TRBD2 (5 bases). V shed 2 bases and J shed 1 base, with 12 bases lying between them. The CDR3 is 16 residues long. Germline lookup yields CDR1 MNHNS and CDR2 SASEGT. The CDR3 DNA is TGTGCCAGCAGTGAAATAGCGTCCGTTGCCAAAAACATTCAGTACTTC. This codes for CASSEIASVAKNIQYF.

This clone was picked up a small number of times. The chain combines TRBV2 with TRBJ2-5; TRBD1 is a possible D gene (6 bases). The germline gives CDR1 SNHLY, CDR2 FYNNEI. CDR3 length: 14 amino acids. With 3 bases removed from V and 1 base from J, the gap between germline ends came to 9 bases. DNA of the CDR3: TGTGCCAGCAGTGAGGGCAGGGGCCAAGAGACCCAGTACTTC. This translates into CASSEGRGQETQYF. Combining the CDR3 with reference TRBV2 and TRBJ2-5 gives the whole variable domain EPEVTQTPSHQVTQMGQEVILRCVPISNHLYFYWYRQILGQKVEFLVSFYNNEISEKSEIFDDQFSVERPDGSNFTLKIRSTKLEDSAMYFCASSEGRGQETQYFGPGTRLLVL.

The V and J genes are TRBV9 and TRBJ1-4; D not resolved. This CDR3 is built from 15 residues. CDR1 is SGDLS, CDR2 YYNGEE, per germline. With 0 bases removed from V and 7 bases from J, the gap between germline ends came to 13 bases. The DNA of the CDR3 is TGTGCCAGCAGCGTAGGGTCCGGTAGCGGTGAAAAACTGTTTTTT. This encodes CASSVGSGSGEKLFF.

The chain employs TRBV19 and TRBJ1-1; D perhaps matches TRBD1 (5 bases). In germline, CDR1 is LNHDA, CDR2 SQIVND (reference sequence). Trimming shortened V by 7 bases and J by 1 base, and 19 bases separated the two germline ends. The CDR3 contains 16 residues. CDR3 in DNA: TGTGCCAGTATGGTCGGTACGGCAGGGTGGAACACTGAAGCTTTCTTT. Its translation: CASMVGTAGWNTEAFF. The entire variable domain, with the rest obtained from reference TRBV19 and TRBJ1-1, is as follows: DGGITQSPKYLFRKEGQNVTLSCEQNLNHDAMYWYRQDPGQGLRLIYYSQIVNDFQKGDIAEGYSVSREKKESFPLTVTSAQKNPTAFYLCASMVGTAGWNTEAFFGQGTRLTVV.

V and J are TRBV25-1 and TRBJ1-1; TRBD1 matches 9 bases. Germline loops: CDR1 MGHDK, CDR2 SYGVNS. The ends lost 4 bases at V and 4 bases at J; junction bases unmatched: 7. CDR3 length equals 15 residues. CDR3 sequence: CASSGRQGGITEAFF. Here the CDR3 DNA reads TGTGCCAGCAGTGGCCGACAGGGGGGTATCACTGAAGCTTTCTTT.

This chain links TRBV6-5 with TRBJ1-5; TRBD1 matches at 7 bases. Germline lookup yields CDR1 MNHEY and CDR2 SVGAGI. The CDR3 sequence is 13 residues long. Unmatched junction bases numbered 7, after V lost 11 bases and J lost 3 bases. The CDR3 here is CASQTGYNQPQHF. CDR3 DNA: TGTGCCTCCCAGACAGGGTACAATCAGCCCCAGCATTTT.

This chain joins TRBV4-1 and TRBJ1-2; D gene uncertain. Per the germline V gene, CDR1 is MGHRA and CDR2 is YSYEKL. The CDR3 is 14 residues long. V was clipped by 1 base and J by 5 bases, with 11 bases between them. CDR3 amino acids: CASSQVERTYGYTF. The CDR3 DNA follows: TGCGCCAGCAGCCAAGTCGAGAGGACTTATGGCTACACCTTC.

Only a few counts were recorded for this clone. The chain recombines TRBV6-6 with TRBJ2-7, with 7 bases that match TRBD1. The CDR3 sequence is 15 residues long. CDR1 is MNHNY, CDR2 SVGAGI, per germline (reference sequence). V was pared by 7 bases and J by 2 bases, with 11 bases of the junction left unmatched. CDR3 DNA: TGTGCCAGCACCCGACAGGGCAGGGGGACCTACGAGCAGTACTTC. Amino acid sequence: CASTRQGRGTYEQYF.

The genes are TRBV29-1 and TRBJ1-2; D unclear. Germline-derived CDR1 and CDR2 are SQVTM and ANQGSEA. The CDR3 contains 12 residues. The V end was cut by 8 bases, the J end by 6 bases, with 16 bases between. The CDR3 loop is CSISDTTDGYTF. For the CDR3, the DNA is TGCAGCATCTCCGACACGACCGATGGCTACACCTTC.

The chain carries TRBV19 and TRBJ2-5; 9 bases are shared with TRBD2. Looked up from germline, CDR1 is LNHDA and CDR2 is SQIVND (reference sequence). With 6 bases clipped from V and 5 bases from J, the junction kept 13 bases outside the gene matches. CDR3 size: 16 residues. Written as DNA, the CDR3 is TGTGCCAGTAGGGGAGCCGTAGCGGGGGCCAGGGAGACCCAGTACTTC. Protein product: CASRGAVAGARETQYF.

This clone appeared a few times. The rearrangement uses TRBV11-3 and TRBJ2-1, with 9 bases identical to TRBD2. CDR1 and CDR2 (germline): SGHNT, YENEEA. This CDR3 has 17 amino acids. Germline trimming cut 1 base from V and 3 bases from J; bases unmatched to any gene: 7. The CDR3 bases are TGTGCCAGCAGCTTAGGGGTAGCGGGAGAAATCTACAATGAGCAGTTCTTC. It yields the protein CASSLGVAGEIYNEQFF.

V is TRBV5-1 and J is TRBJ2-1, with TRBD2 identical over 13 bases. The CDR3 is 18 residues long. J lost 2 bases, V lost 3 bases, and 8 bases had no gene match. Germline CDR1 reads SGHRS; CDR2 reads YFSETQ. The CDR3 DNA follows: TGCGCCAGCAGCTCAGGGGGACTAGCGGGATCCGCCTACAATGAGCAGTTCTTC. It is translated as CASSSGGLAGSAYNEQFF.

The sample holds one count of this clone. The chain recombines TRBV5-4 with TRBJ2-7; TRBD2 matches 9 bases. The CDR3 is made up of 15 amino acids. V was clipped by 4 bases and J by 3 bases; unmatched bases: 8. Germline values: CDR1 SGHNT, CDR2 YYREEE (reference sequence). This chain's CDR3 is CASSASSGALYEQYF. The CDR3 region has the DNA TGTGCCAGCAGCGCTTCTAGCGGGGCCCTCTACGAGCAGTACTTC.

The CDR3 loop reads CASSQFRGRGNTIYF. The CDR3, as DNA: TGTGCCAGCAGCCAGTTCAGGGGGCGAGGAAACACCATATATTTT. This chain uses TRBV14 with TRBJ1-3; 8 positions match TRBD1. V dropped 3 bases and J dropped 4; count of bases not matched to a gene: 5. CDR1 is SGHDN, CDR2 FVKESK, per germline. This CDR3 spans 15 amino acids.

V is TRBV24-1 and J is TRBJ1-2, with 9 bases identical to TRBD1. The CDR3 has 15 amino acids. CDR1 is KGHDR, CDR2 SFDVKD, per germline. V was clipped by 4 bases and J by 1 base; unmatched bases: 3. The CDR3 spells CATSDPGQGNYGYTF. CDR3 nucleotide sequence: TGTGCCACCAGTGACCCGGGACAGGGTAACTATGGCTACACCTTC.

The chain couples TRBV9 to TRBJ2-3, with 9 positions matching TRBD2. The CDR3 length is 20 residues. V shed 1 base and J 0 bases; nucleotides not matched to a gene: 15. Germline V gene lookup returns CDR1 SGDLS and CDR2 YYNGEE. The CDR3 reads CASSVCPSGDHRISTDTQYF. The CDR3 bases are TGTGCCAGCAGCGTATGTCCTAGCGGGGACCACCGAATAAGCACAGATACGCAGTATTTT.

V usage is TRBV29-1 and J usage is TRBJ1-1; D is uncertain. With 8 bases removed from V and 0 bases from J, the gap between germline ends came to 13 bases. CDR1 is SQVTM, CDR2 ANQGSEA, per germline. This CDR3 is built from 13 residues. The CDR3 protein is CSTTTFMNTEAFF. The CDR3 nucleotides are TGCAGCACTACCACGTTCATGAACACTGAAGCTTTCTTT.

This sequence joins TRBV5-1 and TRBJ1-3, with 10 positions matching TRBD1. The V segment lost 0 bases and the J segment 2 bases; nucleotides outside the gene matches: 5. The germline CDR1 and CDR2 sequences are SGHRS and YFSETQ. The CDR3 sequence is 17 residues long. The CDR3 reads CASSLAYGTGAGNTIYF. CDR3 DNA: TGCGCCAGCAGCTTGGCCTATGGGACAGGGGCTGGAAACACCATATATTTT. The complete variable domain, with remaining parts taken from reference TRBV5-1 and TRBJ1-3, reads KAGVTQTPRYLIKTRGQQVTLSCSPISGHRSVSWYQQTPGQGLQFLFEYFSETQRNKGNFPGRFSGRQFSNSRSEMNVSTLELGDSALYLCASSLAYGTGAGNTIYFGEGSWLTVV.

The chain is built from TRBV18 and TRBJ1-5; the match to TRBD1 covers 7 bases. The trim removed 0 bases at V and 1 base at J, leaving 6 bases unmatched. This CDR3 is built from 17 residues. Germline CDR1 reads KGHSH; CDR2 reads LQKENI. CDR3 sequence (DNA): TGTGCCAGCTCACCACCGGGGGACAGTCGGAGCAATCAGCCCCAGCATTTT. Its protein is CASSPPGDSRSNQPQHF.

The V call is TRBV19, the J call TRBJ1-1; TRBD1 might be the D (5 bases). This CDR3 spans 15 amino acids. V lost 1 base and J lost 2, with 11 bases in between. Germline V gene sequence: CDR1 LNHDA, CDR2 SQIVND (reference sequence). This CDR3 is CASSIASGRNTEAFF. Written as DNA, the CDR3 is TGTGCCAGTAGTATAGCTTCAGGGCGTAACACTGAAGCTTTCTTT.

V and J are TRBV19 and TRBJ2-3; D call uncertain. CDR1 is LNHDA and CDR2 is SQIVND in the germline V gene (reference sequence). The V end lost 3 bases, the J end lost 2 bases, and 6 bases lay between the germline ends. There are 13 residues in the CDR3. The CDR3 DNA is TGTGCCAGTAGTATGGCCTTCACAGATACGCAGTATTTT. Its protein product is CASSMAFTDTQYF.

In the case of this clone: This CDR3 is also generated by other DNA sequences in the sample. The J gene is TRBJ1-5, the V gene TRBV19; the D is unclear. This CDR3 is 15 amino acids long. Looked up from germline, CDR1 is LNHDA and CDR2 is SQIVND (reference sequence). V was pared by 2 bases and J by 0 bases, with 8 bases between. This CDR3 reads CASSITGYSNQPQHF. The DNA for the CDR3 is TGTGCCAGTAGTATAACCGGGTATAGCAATCAGCCCCAGCATTTT.